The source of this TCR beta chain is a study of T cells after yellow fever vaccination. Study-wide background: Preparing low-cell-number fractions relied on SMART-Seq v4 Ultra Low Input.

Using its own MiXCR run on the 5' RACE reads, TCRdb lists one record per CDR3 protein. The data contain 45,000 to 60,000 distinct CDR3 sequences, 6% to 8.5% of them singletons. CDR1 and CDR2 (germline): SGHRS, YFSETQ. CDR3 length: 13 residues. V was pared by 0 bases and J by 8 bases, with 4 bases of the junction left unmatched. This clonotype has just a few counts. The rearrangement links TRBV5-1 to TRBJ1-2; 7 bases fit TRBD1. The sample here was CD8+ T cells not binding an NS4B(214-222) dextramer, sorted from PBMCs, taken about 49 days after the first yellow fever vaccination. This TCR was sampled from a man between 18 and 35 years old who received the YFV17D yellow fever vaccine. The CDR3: CASSLVQGYGYTF. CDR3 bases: TGCGCCAGCAGCTTGGTACAGGGGTACGGCTACACCTTC.